The clone carrying this T cell receptor beta chain showed up many times. The data are from a study of T cells in Graves' hyperthyroidism and ophthalmopathy. This CDR3 has 11 residues. Germline values: CDR1 MDHEN, CDR2 SYDVKM. Trimming removed 5 bases at V and 12 bases at J, with 14 bases between. Amplification targeted TCR beta CDR3 regions from RNA transcripts. The HTBI primer set served for first-round RT-PCR of the TCR CDR3. MiXCR, applied by TCRdb to the multiplex PCR reads, yields one record per CDR3 protein. The sample consists of 400,000 to 550,000 distinct CDR3 sequences, approximately 25% of them appearing once. Diagnosing involved the use of clinical symptoms, serum thyroxine and TRAb, thyroid ultrasound and orbital computed tomography. The source of the PBMCs was over 8.5 ml of fresh peripheral blood.

The receptor's source is a woman between 25 and 40 years old with Graves' ophthalmopathy. Sequencing was carried out using blood. The chain recombines TRBV28 with TRBJ2-7; D tentatively fits TRBD1 or TRBD2 (5 bases each). The chain's CDR3 is CASSPGRIWYF. CDR3 bases: TGTGCCAGCAGTCCGGGACGCATTTGGTACTTC.